This T cell receptor (beta chain) came from a study of T cell repertoires in cytomegalovirus infection (dated by TCRdb to between 2018 and 2021). Regarding the complete study: Alongside well-studied HLA-B-restricted epitopes, the peptide stimulations were aimed at recently identified HLA-C-restricted CMV epitopes, whose presentation resists viral immunomodulation. Donor HLA type was relevant to the analysis, as public TCR beta signatures indicated carriage of CMV infection together with the matching HLA type.

Explained via the paper, the treatment or condition label denotes: in vitro stimulation with specific CMV peptide epitopes to enrich CMV-specific T cells. Paper-wide results and their limitations: The ex vivo response was dominated by HLA-C-restricted CMV-specific TCR beta clonotypes, which also provided the single most frequent clonotype in two of eight donors. Cumulative frequency of public TCR beta family members discriminated carriers of CMV infection plus the relevant HLA type in this cohort and an independent approximately 370-donor cohort.

This clonotype was observed at least ten times. The antigen this receptor binds is unknown. Within one base of it there is no much larger clone, and no base qualities were kept. Trimming at the junction amounts to 5 bases on V and 10 bases on J, and the germline ends lie 17 bases apart. Counted from cysteine to phenylalanine, this CDR3 has 14 amino acids. The retained sequence is limited to the CDR3, 42 bases, with the frame set at the first base. Taken from the germline V gene, the CDR1 and CDR2 loops are SGHTA and FQGNSA. Reads for this sample came from an Illumina HiSeq 1500. Clones were called with MiXCR by TCRdb after fastp trimmed the public reads at Q25, and only in-frame beta chains were retained. Every entry covers one CDR3 protein and lists the most common genes and DNA from its rows. This sample is represented by a few hundred thousand distinct CDR3 sequences; around 20% of them were singletons. The biggest ten clones account for 15% to 20% of the sample.

The chain is encoded by TRBV7-2 joined to TRBJ2-2; the D gene lacks a confident call. The TCR was taken from a human donor in good health (CMV status not recorded). Some clones in this sample may be carry-over from other donors' samples. The sample in question was cultured PBMCs, obtained from culture after CMV antigen stimulation. The DNA is TGTGCCAGCAGCCCTCCATTGCCTTCGGAGGAGCTGTTTTTT. Protein translation: CASSPPLPSEELFF.